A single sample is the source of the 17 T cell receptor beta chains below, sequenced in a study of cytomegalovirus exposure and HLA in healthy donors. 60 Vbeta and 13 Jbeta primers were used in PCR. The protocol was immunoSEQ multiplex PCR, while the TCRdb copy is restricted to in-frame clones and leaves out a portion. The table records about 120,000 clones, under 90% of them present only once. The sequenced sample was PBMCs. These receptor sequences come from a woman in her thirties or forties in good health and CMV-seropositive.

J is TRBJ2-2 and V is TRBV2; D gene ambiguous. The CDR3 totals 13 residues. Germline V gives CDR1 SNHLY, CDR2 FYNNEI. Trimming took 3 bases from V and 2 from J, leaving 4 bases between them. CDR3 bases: TGTGCCAGCAGTGACTTCAACACCGGGGAGCTGTTTTTT. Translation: CASSDFNTGELFF.

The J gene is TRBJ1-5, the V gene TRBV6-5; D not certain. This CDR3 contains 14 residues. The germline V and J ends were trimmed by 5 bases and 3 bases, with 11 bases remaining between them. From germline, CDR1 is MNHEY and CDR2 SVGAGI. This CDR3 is CASSPLLNNQPQHF. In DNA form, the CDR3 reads TGTGCCAGCAGTCCTCTACTTAACAATCAGCCCCAGCATTTT.

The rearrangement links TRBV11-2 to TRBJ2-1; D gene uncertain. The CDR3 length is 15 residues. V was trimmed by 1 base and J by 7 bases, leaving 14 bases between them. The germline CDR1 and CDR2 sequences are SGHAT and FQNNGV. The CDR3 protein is CASSLVEWARNEQFF. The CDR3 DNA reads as TGTGCCAGCAGCTTAGTAGAGTGGGCGAGAAATGAGCAGTTCTTC.

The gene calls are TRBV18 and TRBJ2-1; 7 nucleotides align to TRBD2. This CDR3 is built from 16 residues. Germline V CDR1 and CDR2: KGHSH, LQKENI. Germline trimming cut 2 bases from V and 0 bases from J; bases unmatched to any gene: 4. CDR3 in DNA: TGTGCCAGCTCACCAGGGGGGGGAAGCTCCTACAATGAGCAGTTCTTC. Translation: CASSPGGGSSYNEQFF. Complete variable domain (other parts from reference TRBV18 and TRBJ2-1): NAGVMQNPRHLVRRRGQEARLRCSPMKGHSHVYWYRQLPEEGLKFMVYLQKENIIDESGMPKERFSAEFPKEGPSILRIQQVVRGDSAAYFCASSPGGGSSYNEQFFGPGTRLTVL.

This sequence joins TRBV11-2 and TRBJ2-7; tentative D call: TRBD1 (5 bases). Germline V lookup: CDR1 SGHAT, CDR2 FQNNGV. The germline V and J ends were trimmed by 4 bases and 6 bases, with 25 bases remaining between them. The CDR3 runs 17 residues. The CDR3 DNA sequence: TGTGCCAGCAGCTCAGGCCGTTCGCCAGGGAATTCTGGCGAGCAGTACTTC. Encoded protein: CASSSGRSPGNSGEQYF.

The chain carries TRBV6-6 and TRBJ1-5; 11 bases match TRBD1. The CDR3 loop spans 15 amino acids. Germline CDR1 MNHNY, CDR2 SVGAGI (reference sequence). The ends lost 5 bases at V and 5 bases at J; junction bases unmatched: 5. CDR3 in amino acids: CASSLLGQGDQPQHF. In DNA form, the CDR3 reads TGTGCCAGCAGTCTTCTGGGACAGGGGGATCAGCCCCAGCATTTT.

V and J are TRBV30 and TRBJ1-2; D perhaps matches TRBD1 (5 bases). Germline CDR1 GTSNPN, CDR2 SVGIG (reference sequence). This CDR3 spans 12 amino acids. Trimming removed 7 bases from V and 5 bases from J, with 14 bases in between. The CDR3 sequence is CALAGSAYGYTF. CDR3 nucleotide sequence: TGTGCCTTGGCAGGGTCTGCTTATGGCTACACCTTC.

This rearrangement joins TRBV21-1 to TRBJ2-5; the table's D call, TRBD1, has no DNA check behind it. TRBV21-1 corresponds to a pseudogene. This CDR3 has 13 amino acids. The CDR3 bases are TGTGCCAGCAACACAGAGTACCAAGAGACCCAGTACTTC. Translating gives CASNTEYQETQYF.

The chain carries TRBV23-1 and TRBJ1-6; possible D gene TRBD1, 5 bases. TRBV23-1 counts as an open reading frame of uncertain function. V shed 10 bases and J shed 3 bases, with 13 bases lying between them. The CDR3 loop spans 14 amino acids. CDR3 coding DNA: TGCGCCAACCTGCACGGGGGCTATAATTCACCCCTCCACTTT. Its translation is CANLHGGYNSPLHF.

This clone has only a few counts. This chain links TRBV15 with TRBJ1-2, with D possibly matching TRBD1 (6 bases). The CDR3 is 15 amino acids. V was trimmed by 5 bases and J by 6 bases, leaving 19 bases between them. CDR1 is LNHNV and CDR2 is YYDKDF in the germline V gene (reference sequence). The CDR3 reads CATSPRRGAQNGYTF. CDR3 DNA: TGTGCCACCAGCCCCCGCCGGGGGGCGCAAAATGGCTACACCTTC.

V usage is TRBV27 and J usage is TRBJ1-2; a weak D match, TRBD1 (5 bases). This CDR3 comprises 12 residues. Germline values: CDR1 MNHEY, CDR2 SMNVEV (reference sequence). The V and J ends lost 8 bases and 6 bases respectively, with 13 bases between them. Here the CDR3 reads CASGSAGDGYTF. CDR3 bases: TGTGCCAGCGGTTCAGCGGGGGATGGCTACACCTTC.

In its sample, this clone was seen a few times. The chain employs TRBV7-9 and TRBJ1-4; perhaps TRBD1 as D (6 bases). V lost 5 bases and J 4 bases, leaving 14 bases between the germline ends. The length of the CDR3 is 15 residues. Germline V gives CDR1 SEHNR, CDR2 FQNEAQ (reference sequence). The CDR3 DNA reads TGTGCCAGCAGCGCCCGGACAGAAGTTAATGAAAAACTGTTTTTT. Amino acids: CASSARTEVNEKLFF.

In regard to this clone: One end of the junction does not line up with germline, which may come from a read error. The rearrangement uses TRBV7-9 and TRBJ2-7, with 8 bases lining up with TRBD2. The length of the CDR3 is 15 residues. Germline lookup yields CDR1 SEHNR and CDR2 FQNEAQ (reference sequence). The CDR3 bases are TGTTCCAGCAGCTCCGGGACTAGGGTGCCCTACGAGCAGTACTTC. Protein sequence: CSSSSGTRVPYEQYF.

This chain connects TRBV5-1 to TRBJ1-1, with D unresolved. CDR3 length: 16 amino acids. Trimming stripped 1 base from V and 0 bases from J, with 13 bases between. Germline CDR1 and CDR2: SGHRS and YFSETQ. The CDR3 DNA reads TGCGCCAGCAGCTTGCTTCACAGATACATGAACACTGAAGCTTTCTTT. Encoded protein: CASSLLHRYMNTEAFF.

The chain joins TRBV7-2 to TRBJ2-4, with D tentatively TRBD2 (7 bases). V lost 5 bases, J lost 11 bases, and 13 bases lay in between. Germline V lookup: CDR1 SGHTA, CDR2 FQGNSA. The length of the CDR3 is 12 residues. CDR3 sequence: CASSLRGAFQYF. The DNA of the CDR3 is TGTGCCAGCAGCCTACGGGGGGCTTTTCAGTACTTC.

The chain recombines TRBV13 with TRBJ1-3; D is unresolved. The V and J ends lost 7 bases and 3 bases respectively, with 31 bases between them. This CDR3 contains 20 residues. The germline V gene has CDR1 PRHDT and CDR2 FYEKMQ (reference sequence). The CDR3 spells CASTSLSIREPTLDGNTIYF. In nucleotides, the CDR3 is TGTGCCAGCACCAGCTTAAGTATTCGTGAACCGACTCTGGATGGAAACACCATATATTTT.

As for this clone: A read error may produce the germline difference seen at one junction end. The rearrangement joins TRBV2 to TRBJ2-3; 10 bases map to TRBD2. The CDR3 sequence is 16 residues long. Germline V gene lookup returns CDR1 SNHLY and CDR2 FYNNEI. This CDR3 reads CASSEAPAGGGDAQYF. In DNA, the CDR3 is TGTGCCAGCAGTGAAGCACCAGCGGGAGGGGGAGATGCGCAGTATTTT.